This TCR beta chain was recovered during a study of T-cell memory formation after mild COVID-19. From the 5' RACE reads, TCRdb called clonotypes with MiXCR, one entry per CDR3 protein. In the table there are more than 200,000 distinct CDR3 sequences, 16% of which are singletons. At least ten counts were recorded for this clonotype. Its antigen is unidentified. CDR1 and CDR2 (germline): ENHRY, SYGVKD. The V and J ends lost 6 bases and 8 bases respectively, with 16 bases between them. This CDR3 is 13 amino acids long. Whole-study findings and limits: Contracting clones from day 15 to 85 showed balanced CD4/CD8; later expanders favored CD4+. Mostly located in CM and EM were contracting CD4+ clones, with contracting CD8+ clones located in EMRA.

V and J are TRBV10-3 and TRBJ1-1, with D hard to call. Sequenced: PBMCs or a T cell subset sorted from them (not recorded which). The TCR was taken from a man aged 18 to 29 who had mild COVID-19 (a few samples of this study predate the infection). Cell type and time point are not known. The CDR3 bases are TGTGCCATCAGCCCCCGTTTGTCCGACGAAGCTTTCTTT. Translating it yields CAISPRLSDEAFF.